Listed here are 16 T cell receptor beta chains from one sample, sequenced in a study of T cells in Graves' hyperthyroidism and ophthalmopathy. There were TCR beta CDR3 regions amplified from RNA transcripts. HTBI primers were the set used in a first-round RT-PCR of the TCR CDR3. TCRdb independently ran MiXCR on the multiplex PCR reads; one entry per CDR3 protein. Among 550,000 to 650,000 distinct CDR3 sequences listed, 11% to 15% were seen once. The specimen sequenced was blood. All receptors come from a woman in her 40s with Graves' hyperthyroidism.

At least ten counts were recorded for this clonotype. V is TRBV28 and J is TRBJ2-7; D may be TRBD2 (6 bases). The V gene's germline CDR1 is MDHEN and CDR2 SYDVKM. V lost 6 bases, J lost 4 bases, and 16 bases lay in between. This CDR3 is built from 14 residues. Here the CDR3 DNA reads TGTGCCAGCAGCCTAGGGTCGGGGGTTTACGAGCAGTACTTC. Protein sequence: CASSLGSGVYEQYF.

This clonotype was counted a few times. The rearrangement joins TRBV29-1 to TRBJ2-2, with 9 bases lining up with TRBD1. Per germline, CDR1 SQVTM and CDR2 ANQGSEA. Unmatched junction bases numbered 8, after V lost 6 bases and J lost 3 bases. The CDR3 totals 15 residues. The CDR3 region is CSVQSTGGDTGELFF. Here the CDR3 DNA reads TGCAGCGTGCAATCGACAGGGGGTGACACCGGGGAGCTGTTTTTT.

This clonotype was picked up many times. V and J are TRBV7-9 and TRBJ1-3; D uncertain. The CDR3 is 14 amino acids. Germline V gene data show CDR1 as SEHNR and CDR2 as FQNEAQ (reference sequence). The V and J ends lost 1 base and 9 bases respectively, with 13 bases between them. As DNA, the CDR3 is TGTGCCAGCAGCTTAGGCGGAAAGGAGGGCACCATATATTTT. This codes for CASSLGGKEGTIYF.

This clonotype has at least ten counts. V is TRBV2 and J is TRBJ2-5; 7 bases are a match to TRBD1. Germline CDR1 is SNHLY and CDR2 is FYNNEI. J lost 5 bases, V lost 9 bases, and 3 bases had no gene match. The CDR3 length is 11 residues. The CDR3 nucleotides are TGTGCCAGTAGACAGGGTGAGACCCAGTACTTC. Translating gives CASRQGETQYF.

The chain combines TRBV29-1 with TRBJ1-1; 7 nucleotides align to TRBD1. V dropped 4 bases and J dropped 3; count of bases not matched to a gene: 5. The germline gives CDR1 SQVTM, CDR2 ANQGSEA. The CDR3 covers 13 residues. The chain's CDR3 is CSVADREDTEAFF. The CDR3 DNA reads TGCAGCGTTGCCGACAGGGAGGACACTGAAGCTTTCTTT.

The V gene is TRBV7-8, the J gene TRBJ2-6; D call uncertain. The CDR3 covers 15 residues. Germline assignment: CDR1 SGHVS and CDR2 FQNEAQ. V shed 5 bases and J shed 2 bases, with 10 bases lying between them. The DNA of the CDR3 is TGTGCCAGCAGCCAAGGAAGACCTGGGGCCAACGTCCTGACTTTC. Its protein product is CASSQGRPGANVLTF.

The chain uses TRBV20-1 and TRBJ2-4, with D perhaps matching TRBD1 (5 bases). The length of the CDR3 is 14 residues. Germline V CDR1 and CDR2: DFQATT, SNEGSKA (reference sequence). Trimming left V 2 bases short and J 1 base short, with 9 bases between. The CDR3 protein is CSARKGSAKNIQYF. DNA for the CDR3: TGCAGTGCTAGAAAGGGGTCGGCCAAAAACATTCAGTACTTC.

This clonotype showed up many times. The genes are TRBV6-1 and TRBJ2-1; 9 nucleotides agree with TRBD2. Germline assignment: CDR1 MNHNS and CDR2 SASEGT. The CDR3 sequence is 17 residues long. Trimming cost V 6 bases and J 0 bases; bases outside gene matches: 9. As DNA, the CDR3 is TGTGCCAGCAGACCGATAGCGGGAGTCGCCTCCTACAATGAGCAGTTCTTC. This codes for CASRPIAGVASYNEQFF.

This clonotype was detected a few times. This rearrangement joins TRBV7-2 to TRBJ1-5; D is unresolved. Germline CDR1 is SGHTA and CDR2 is FQGNSA. The CDR3 runs to 14 residues. Trimming shortened V by 3 bases and J by 1 base, and 7 bases separated the two germline ends. CDR3 amino acids: CASSFIESNQPQHF. CDR3 bases: TGTGCCAGCAGCTTTATAGAAAGCAATCAGCCCCAGCATTTT.

Only a few counts were recorded for this clonotype. This chain links TRBV13 with TRBJ2-7; 9 bases map to TRBD2. Germline V gene sequence: CDR1 PRHDT, CDR2 FYEKMQ (reference sequence). Trimming removed 4 bases from V and 0 bases from J; junction bases left unmatched: 4. The CDR3 extends over 15 amino acids. As DNA, the CDR3 is TGTGCCAGCAGCTGGGCGGGGGGGGGCTCCTACGAGCAGTACTTC. Translated, it gives CASSWAGGGSYEQYF.

This clonotype was counted at least ten times. The V and J genes are TRBV24-1 and TRBJ1-5; no reliable D call. Trimming cost V 1 base and J 0 bases, with 3 bases left between them. The CDR3 covers 14 residues. Looked up from germline, CDR1 is KGHDR and CDR2 is SFDVKD. The CDR3 DNA reads TGTGCCACCAGTGATTTCGGTAGCAATCAGCCCCAGCATTTT. Its protein product is CATSDFGSNQPQHF.

This clonotype was seen a handful of times. The V call is TRBV27, the J call TRBJ2-3, with TRBD2 matching 15 bases. J lost 0 bases, V lost 5 bases, and 9 bases had no gene match. Germline loops: CDR1 MNHEY, CDR2 SMNVEV (reference sequence). The CDR3 covers 19 residues. This CDR3 is CASSLYGLAGGTSTDTQYF. In nucleotides, the CDR3 is TGTGCCAGCAGTCTATACGGACTAGCGGGAGGGACTAGCACAGATACGCAGTATTTT.

The rearrangement links TRBV9 to TRBJ2-2; D may be TRBD2 (6 bases). The V end lost 0 bases, the J end lost 6 bases, and 18 bases lay between the germline ends. CDR1 SGDLS and CDR2 YYNGEE come from the germline V gene. The CDR3 extends over 17 amino acids. Here the CDR3 reads CASSVESGLGGAGELFF. The CDR3 DNA reads TGTGCCAGCAGCGTAGAATCGGGACTGGGGGGTGCCGGGGAGCTGTTTTTT.

This clonotype was recorded many times. V usage is TRBV30 and J usage is TRBJ2-2; 7 positions agree with TRBD2. The germline V gene encodes CDR1 GTSNPN and CDR2 SVGIG (reference sequence). The CDR3 is made up of 15 amino acids. After removal of 6 bases from V and 4 bases from J, the junction contained 11 bases not matched to a gene. The CDR3 DNA reads as TGTGCCTGTGATAGGGCGGGAGCGGGCACCGGGGAGCTGTTTTTT. Encoded protein: CACDRAGAGTGELFF.

The V gene is TRBV7-6, the J gene TRBJ2-1, with 9 bases fitting TRBD2. The CDR3 consists of 16 residues. Germline V gene lookup returns CDR1 SGHVS and CDR2 FNYEAQ. Trimming took 1 base from V and 9 from J; bases not matched to a gene: 10. The CDR3 is CASSLGSEGGRGEQFF. In nucleotides, the CDR3 is TGTGCCAGCAGCTTAGGGTCGGAGGGCGGGAGGGGTGAGCAGTTCTTC.

The J gene is TRBJ2-1, the V gene TRBV7-8; TRBD1 agrees at 8 bases. Per the germline V gene, CDR1 is SGHVS and CDR2 is FQNEAQ. CDR3 length: 15 residues. With V trimmed by 5 bases and J by 7 bases, 10 bases remained unmatched. CDR3 sequence (DNA): TGTGCCAGCAGCCTGCGACAGGGGAGATTGAATGAGCAGTTCTTC. Residues: CASSLRQGRLNEQFF.